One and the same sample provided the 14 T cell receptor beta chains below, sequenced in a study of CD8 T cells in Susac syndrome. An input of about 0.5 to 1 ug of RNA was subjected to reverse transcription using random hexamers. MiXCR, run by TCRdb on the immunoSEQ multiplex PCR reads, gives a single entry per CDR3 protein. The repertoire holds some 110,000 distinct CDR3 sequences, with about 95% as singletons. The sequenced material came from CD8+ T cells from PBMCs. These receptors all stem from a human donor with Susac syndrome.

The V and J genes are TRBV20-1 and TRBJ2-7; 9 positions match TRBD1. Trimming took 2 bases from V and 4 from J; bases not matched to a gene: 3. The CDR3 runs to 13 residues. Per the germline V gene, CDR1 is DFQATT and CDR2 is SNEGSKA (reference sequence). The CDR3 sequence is CSARRDREYEQYF. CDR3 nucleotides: TGCAGTGCTAGACGGGACAGGGAGTACGAGCAGTACTTC.

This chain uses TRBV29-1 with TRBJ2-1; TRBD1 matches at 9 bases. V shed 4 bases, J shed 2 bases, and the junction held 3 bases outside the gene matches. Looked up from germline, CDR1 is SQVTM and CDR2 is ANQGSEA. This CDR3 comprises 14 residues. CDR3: CSVGGQGAYNEQFF. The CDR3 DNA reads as TGCAGCGTTGGGGGACAGGGAGCCTACAATGAGCAGTTCTTC.

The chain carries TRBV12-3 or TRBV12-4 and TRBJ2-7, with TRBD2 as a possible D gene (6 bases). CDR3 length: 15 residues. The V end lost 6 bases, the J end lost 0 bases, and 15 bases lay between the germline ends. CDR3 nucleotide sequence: TGTGCCAGCAGAAACACGGACGGGAGCTCCTACGAGCAGTACTTC. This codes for CASRNTDGSSYEQYF.

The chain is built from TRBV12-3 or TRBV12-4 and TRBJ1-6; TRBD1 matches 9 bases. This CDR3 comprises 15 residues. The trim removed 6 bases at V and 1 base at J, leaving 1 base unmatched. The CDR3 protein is CASRGQGSYNSPLHF. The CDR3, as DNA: TGTGCCAGCAGGGGACAGGGTTCCTATAATTCACCCCTCCACTTT.

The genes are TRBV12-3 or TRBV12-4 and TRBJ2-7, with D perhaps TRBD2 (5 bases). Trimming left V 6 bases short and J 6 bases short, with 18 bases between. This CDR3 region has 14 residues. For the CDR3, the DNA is TGTGCCAGCAGCCTAGATCCCCTAGGAGGCGAGCAGTACTTC. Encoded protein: CASSLDPLGGEQYF.

In DNA, the CDR3 is TGCAGCGTTGATTCCGGGGCTTCTGGAAACACCATATATTTT. Protein product: CSVDSGASGNTIYF. The gene calls are TRBV29-1 and TRBJ1-3, with D maybe TRBD1 (5 bases). CDR1 is SQVTM, CDR2 ANQGSEA, per germline. Trimming left V 3 bases short and J 1 base short, with 10 bases between. CDR3 length: 14 residues.

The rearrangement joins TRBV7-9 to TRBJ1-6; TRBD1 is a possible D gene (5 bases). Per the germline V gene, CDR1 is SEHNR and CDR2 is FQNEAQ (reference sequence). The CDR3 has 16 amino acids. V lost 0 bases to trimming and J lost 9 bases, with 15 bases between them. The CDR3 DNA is TGTGCCAGCAGCTTAGCTGGCAGGGATTCGGCTTCACCCCTCCACTTT. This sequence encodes CASSLAGRDSASPLHF.

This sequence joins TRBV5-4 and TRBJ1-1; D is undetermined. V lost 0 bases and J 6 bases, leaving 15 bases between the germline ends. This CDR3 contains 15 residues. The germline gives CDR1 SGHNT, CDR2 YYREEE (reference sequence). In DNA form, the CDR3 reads TGTGCCAGCAGCTTGGTGGGAGACGTCAGCGCTGAAGCTTTCTTT. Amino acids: CASSLVGDVSAEAFF.

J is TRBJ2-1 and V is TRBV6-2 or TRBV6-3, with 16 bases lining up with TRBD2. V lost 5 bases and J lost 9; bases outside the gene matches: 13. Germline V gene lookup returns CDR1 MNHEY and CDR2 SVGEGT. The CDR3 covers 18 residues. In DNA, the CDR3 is TGTGCCAGCAGTAAACTCACCGGGACTAGCGGGGGGGCCGGTGAGCAGTTCTTC. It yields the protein CASSKLTGTSGGAGEQFF.

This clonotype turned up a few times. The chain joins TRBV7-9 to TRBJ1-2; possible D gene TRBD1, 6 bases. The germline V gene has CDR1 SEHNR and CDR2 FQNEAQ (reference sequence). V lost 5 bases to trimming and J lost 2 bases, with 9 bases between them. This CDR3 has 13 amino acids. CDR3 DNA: TGTGCCAGCAGCCCCGACAGGAACTATGGCTACACCTTC. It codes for CASSPDRNYGYTF. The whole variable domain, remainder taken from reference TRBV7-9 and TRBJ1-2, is DTGVSQNPRHKITKRGQNVTFRCDPISEHNRLYWYRQTLGQGPEFLTYFQNEAQLEKSRLLSDRFSAERPKGSFSTLEIQRTEQGDSAMYLCASSPDRNYGYTFGSGTRLTVV.

CDR3 nucleotides: TGCAGCGTTGAATTGGTCGGCTCCTACGAGCAGTACTTC. This translates into CSVELVGSYEQYF. The chain has TRBV29-1 and TRBJ2-7; D ambiguous. CDR1 is SQVTM, CDR2 ANQGSEA, per germline. This CDR3 has 13 amino acids. The V end was cut by 2 bases, the J end by 0 bases, with 8 bases between.

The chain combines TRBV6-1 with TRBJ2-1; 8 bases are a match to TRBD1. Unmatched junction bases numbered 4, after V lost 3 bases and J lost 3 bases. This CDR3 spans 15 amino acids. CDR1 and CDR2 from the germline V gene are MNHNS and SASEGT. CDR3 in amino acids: CASSETGTGYNEQFF. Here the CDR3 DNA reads TGTGCCAGCAGTGAGACCGGGACAGGCTACAATGAGCAGTTCTTC.

As DNA, the CDR3 is TGCGCCAGCAGCGACGGGACGGGGAGTTCACCCCTCCACTTT. Its translation is CASSDGTGSSPLHF. This rearrangement joins TRBV5-1 to TRBJ1-6; possibly TRBD1 for D (5 bases). Per the germline V gene, CDR1 is SGHRS and CDR2 is YFSETQ. Trimming stripped 4 bases from V and 9 bases from J, with 14 bases between. This CDR3 is 14 amino acids long.

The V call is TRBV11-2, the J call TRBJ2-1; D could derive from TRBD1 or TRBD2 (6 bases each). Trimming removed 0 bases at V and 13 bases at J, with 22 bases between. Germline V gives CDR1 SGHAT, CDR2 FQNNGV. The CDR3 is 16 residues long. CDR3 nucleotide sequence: TGTGCCAGCAGCTTAGATTGGAGGGGTACGGGACAAGGACAGTTCTTC. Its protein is CASSLDWRGTGQGQFF. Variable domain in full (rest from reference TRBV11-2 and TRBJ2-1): EAGVAQSPRYKIIEKRQSVAFWCNPISGHATLYWYQQILGQGPKLLIQFQNNGVVDDSQLPKDRFSAERLKGVDSTLKIQPAKLEDSAVYLCASSLDWRGTGQGQFFGPGTRLTVL.